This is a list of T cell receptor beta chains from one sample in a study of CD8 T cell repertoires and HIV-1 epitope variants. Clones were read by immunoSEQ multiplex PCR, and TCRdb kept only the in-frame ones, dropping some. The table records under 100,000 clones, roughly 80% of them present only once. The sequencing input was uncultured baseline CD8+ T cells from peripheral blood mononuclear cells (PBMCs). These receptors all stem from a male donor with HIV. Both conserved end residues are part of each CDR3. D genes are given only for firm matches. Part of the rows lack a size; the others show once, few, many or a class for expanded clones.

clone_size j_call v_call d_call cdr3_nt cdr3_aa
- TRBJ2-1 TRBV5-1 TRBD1 TGCGCCAGCAGCATCGGGACAGTTTTGGAGCAGTTCTTC CASSIGTVLEQFF
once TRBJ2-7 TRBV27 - TGTGCCAGCAGCCCCTCACGGGGAGCCTACGAGCAGTACTTC CASSPSRGAYEQYF
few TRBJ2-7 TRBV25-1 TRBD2 TGTGCCAGCAGTGACCGGACTAGCGGGAGCGGGAACGAGCAGTACTTC CASSDRTSGSGNEQYF
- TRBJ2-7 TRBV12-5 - TGTGCTAGTGGTTTAGATGGCAGCTACGAGCAGTACTTC CASGLDGSYEQYF
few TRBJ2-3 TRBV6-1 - TGTGCCAGCAGTGACGGAGATACGCAGTATTTT CASSDGDTQYF
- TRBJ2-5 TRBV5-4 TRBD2 TGTGCCAGCAGCGATGGGACTAACCAAGAGACCCAGTACTTC CASSDGTNQETQYF
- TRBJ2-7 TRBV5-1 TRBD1 TGCGCCAGCAGCTTGGTGGACAGGTCCTACGAGCAGTACTTC CASSLVDRSYEQYF
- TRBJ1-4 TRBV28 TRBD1 TGTGCCAGCAGTTTAAACGGACAGGGTAATGAAAAACTGTTTTTT CASSLNGQGNEKLFF
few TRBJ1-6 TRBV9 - TGTGCCAGCAGCGTAGATAGTGCGGGGTTAGGCTCACCCCTCCACTTT CASSVDSAGLGSPLHF
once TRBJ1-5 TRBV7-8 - TGTGCCAGCAGCTTAGATAGACAGAGAAATCAGCCCCAGCATTTT CASSLDRQRNQPQHF
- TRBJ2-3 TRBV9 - TGTGCCACGGCTAGGGTGAACACAGATACGCAGTATTTT CATARVNTDTQYF
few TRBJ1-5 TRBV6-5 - TGTGCCAGCAGTCGCGACAGTGGCAATCAGCCCCAGCATTTT CASSRDSGNQPQHF
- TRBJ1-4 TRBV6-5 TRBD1 TGTGCCAGCAGAATGGGACAGGGAAATGAAAAACTGTTTTTT CASRMGQGNEKLFF
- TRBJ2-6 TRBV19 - TGTGCCAGTAAAGCCCGGTCACGAGGGGCCAACGTCCTGACTTTC CASKARSRGANVLTF
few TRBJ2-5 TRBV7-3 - TGTGCCAGCAGCCTAGGTGTAGGGGGGGCCGAGGAAGAGACCCAGTACTTC CASSLGVGGAEEETQYF
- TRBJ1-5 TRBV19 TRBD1 TGTGCCAGTAGTATAAGAGGGGGCCATCAGCCCCAGCATTTT CASSIRGGHQPQHF
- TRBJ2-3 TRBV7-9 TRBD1 TGTGCCAGCAGCCTACAGGGGGTTGGGGCCACAGATACGCAGTATTTT CASSLQGVGATDTQYF
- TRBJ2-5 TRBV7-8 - TGTGCCAGCAGCTTCGCTACTCAAGAGACCCAGTACTTC CASSFATQETQYF
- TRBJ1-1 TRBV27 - TGTGCCAGCAGTTTAGTGGGGGGGAACACTGAAGCTTTCTTT CASSLVGGNTEAFF
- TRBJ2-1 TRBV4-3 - TGCGCCAGCAGCCAAGATCGGGTGCTGGGTAGCGGCTACAATGAGCAGTTCTTC CASSQDRVLGSGYNEQFF
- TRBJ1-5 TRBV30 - TGTGCCTGGAGTGTACAAGGAGTAGTTACGCAGCCCCAGCATTTT CAWSVQGVVTQPQHF
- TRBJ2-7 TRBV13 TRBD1 TGTGCCAGCAGCTCGGGACAGGGGGACTACGAGCAGTACTTC CASSSGQGDYEQYF
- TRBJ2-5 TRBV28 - TGTGCCAGCAGTCTCCCGACGGTTTCGGGCCAGTACTTC CASSLPTVSGQYF
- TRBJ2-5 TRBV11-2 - TGTGCCAGCAGCTTCCCAAACTTCGAGACCCAGTACTTC CASSFPNFETQYF
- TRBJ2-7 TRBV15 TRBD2 TGTGCCACCAGCAGAGACCTAGCGGGGGCCTACGAGCAGTACTTC CATSRDLAGAYEQYF
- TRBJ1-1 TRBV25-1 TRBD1 TGTGCCAGCACGGACAGGGCAGGAACTGAAGCTTTCTTT CASTDRAGTEAFF
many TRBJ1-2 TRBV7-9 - TGTGCCAGCAGCGTAGGGACTGAGCACCCTAATGGCTACACCTTC CASSVGTEHPNGYTF
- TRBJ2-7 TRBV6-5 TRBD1 TGTGCCAGCAGTACCCGGACAGGGAAATCCTACGAGCAGTACTTC CASSTRTGKSYEQYF
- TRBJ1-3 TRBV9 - TGTGCCAGCAGCGCCCTACAGTTCTCTGGAAACACCATATATTTT CASSALQFSGNTIYF
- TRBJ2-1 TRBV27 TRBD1 TGTGCCAGCAGTCTGCCGGACAGGGGGCACAATGAGCAGTTCTTC CASSLPDRGHNEQFF
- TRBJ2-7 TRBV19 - TGTGCCAGTAATAAACAGGGCCAAACCTACGAGCAGTACTTC CASNKQGQTYEQYF
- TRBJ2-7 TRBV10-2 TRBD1 TGCGCCAGCTCCATGAGACAGGGGGACTACGAGCAGTACTTC CASSMRQGDYEQYF
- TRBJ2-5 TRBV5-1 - TGCGCCAGCAGCTTACAGGGAGGAGAGACCCAGTACTTC CASSLQGGETQYF
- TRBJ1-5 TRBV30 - TGTGCCTGGAGTGTACGGGGCAGGGGTGGGAATCAGCCCCAGCATTTT CAWSVRGRGGNQPQHF
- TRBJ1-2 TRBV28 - TGTGCCAGCGCAGGGATTAACTATGGCTACACCTTC CASAGINYGYTF
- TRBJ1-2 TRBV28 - TGTGCCAGCAGTTCCGGGACGAAAATCTATGGCTACACCTTC CASSSGTKIYGYTF
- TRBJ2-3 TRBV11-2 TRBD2 TGTGCCAGCAGCAGAGCGGGGGGGCTTATAGATACGCAGTATTTT CASSRAGGLIDTQYF
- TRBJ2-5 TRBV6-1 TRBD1 TGTGCCAGCAGTGAAGACAGGGGGCCTCGGGAGACCCAGTACTTC CASSEDRGPRETQYF
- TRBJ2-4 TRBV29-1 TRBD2 TGCAGCGTTGAACTAGCGGGAAACATTCAGTACTTC CSVELAGNIQYF
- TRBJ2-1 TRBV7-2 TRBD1 TGTGCCAGCAGCTTGGGGACAGGCTTCTTCGAGCAGTTCTTC CASSLGTGFFEQFF
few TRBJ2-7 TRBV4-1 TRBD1 TGCGCCAGCAGCGAACGGACAGGGCTCGAGCAGTACTTC CASSERTGLEQYF
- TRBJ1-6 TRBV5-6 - TGTGCCAGCAGCTTAAGGGACACTATGAATTCACCCCTCCACTTT CASSLRDTMNSPLHF
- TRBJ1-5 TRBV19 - TGTGCCAGTAGTGGGCCCGGGAGAAATCAGCCCCAGCATTTT CASSGPGRNQPQHF
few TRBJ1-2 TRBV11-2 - TGTGCCAGCAGCTTAGTAGGTGGCGGCTACACCTTC CASSLVGGGYTF
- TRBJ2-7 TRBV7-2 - TGTGCCAGCAGCCTATACCAAGCCTACGAGCAGTACTTC CASSLYQAYEQYF
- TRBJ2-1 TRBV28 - TGTGCCAGCACCAGAACGTCCACTATCTACAATGAGCAGTTCTTC CASTRTSTIYNEQFF
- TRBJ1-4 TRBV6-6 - TGTGCCAGCAGTTACTCGAACAGAGGGGGAAAACTGTTTTTT CASSYSNRGGKLFF
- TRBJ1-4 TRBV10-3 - TGTGCCATCAGTGGACCGGAGGGAGAGGGCCCCGGTACTAATGAAAAACTGTTTTTT CAISGPEGEGPGTNEKLFF